A single sample is the source of the 5 T cell receptor beta chains below, sequenced in a study of blood T cells in healthy people across ages. Together with a sample-barcoded 5' primer, a J-beta primer mix was included in a second PCR lasting roughly 7 to 11 cycles. TCRdb processed the 5' RACE reads anew with MiXCR; each CDR3 protein has one entry. In the table there are 550,000 to 750,000 distinct CDR3 sequences, roughly 21% of which are singletons. Sample: blood. The receptors were gathered from a man between 65 and 85 years old in good health.

This clonotype has ten or more counts. This chain joins TRBV7-9 and TRBJ1-1; D is perhaps TRBD1 (6 bases). V lost 4 bases and J 8 bases, leaving 8 bases between the germline ends. Germline V CDR1 and CDR2: SEHNR, FQNEAQ (reference sequence). The CDR3 runs to 11 residues. The CDR3 nucleotides read TGTGCCAGCAGCTCCGGGACAGAAGCTTTCTTT. Amino acid sequence: CASSSGTEAFF.

In DNA form, the CDR3 reads TGTGCCAGCAGTGGAGATAGCAGGGTCACAGATACGCAGTATTTT. It yields the protein CASSGDSRVTDTQYF. The chain links TRBV2 to TRBJ2-3; weak D call: TRBD1 (5 bases). CDR1 is SNHLY and CDR2 is FYNNEI in the germline V gene. V lost 4 bases to trimming and J lost 2 bases, with 13 bases between them. CDR3 length: 15 amino acids.

This clonotype came up many times. The V gene is TRBV6-1, the J gene TRBJ1-4; TRBD1 agrees at 10 bases. V gave up 6 bases and J gave up 5 bases; unmatched junction bases: 15. CDR3 size: 18 residues. The germline V gene has CDR1 MNHNS and CDR2 SASEGT. The CDR3 DNA follows: TGTGCCAGCAGCCAAACGGCCCCCGGGACAGGGGCAAATGAAAAACTGTTTTTT. Translating it yields CASSQTAPGTGANEKLFF.

The rearrangement joins TRBV11-2 to TRBJ2-3; maybe TRBD1 (5 bases). Between the trimmed V and J ends, which lost 5 bases and 4 bases, there was a span of 19 bases. The V gene's germline CDR1 is SGHAT and CDR2 FQNNGV. The CDR3 runs 16 residues. The CDR3 nucleotides read TGTGCCAGCAGCCCCCGGCGGACAAGGGTGCCAGATACGCAGTATTTT. Protein: CASSPRRTRVPDTQYF.

The V and J genes are TRBV5-4 and TRBJ2-3; a weak D match, TRBD2 (6 bases). This CDR3 region has 15 residues. Per germline, CDR1 SGHNT and CDR2 YYREEE (reference sequence). Trimming took off 4 bases at V and 6 bases at J, with 18 bases between the two ends. The CDR3 DNA reads TGTGCCAGCAGCCAGGGAGGACTGTCGGATGATACGCAGTATTTT. Its protein product is CASSQGGLSDDTQYF.